This paragraph reports one T cell receptor (beta chain). The entry originates in a study of control samples from healthy donors and cancer patients. The table came from immunoSEQ multiplex PCR; TCRdb's copy has only in-frame clones and leaves some out. This table has about 130,000 clones, just under 95% appearing once. The germline gives CDR1 LNHDA, CDR2 SQIVND (reference sequence). The V and J ends lost 0 bases and 3 bases, in that order; junction bases with no gene match: 2. The CDR3 loop spans 16 amino acids. The chain carries TRBV19 and TRBJ2-3; 11 nucleotides line up with TRBD1. Specimen: blood. The clonotype originates from a man younger than 45 in good health. The CDR3 sequence: CASSIEGQGGTDTQYF. CDR3 bases: TGTGCCAGTAGTATAGAGGGACAGGGGGGAACAGATACGCAGTATTTT.